The 23 T cell receptor beta chains presented below share a single source sample, sequenced in a study of shared clonotypes between healthy human individuals (dated by TCRdb to 2020 to 2021). Library prep was done by the immunoSEQ multiplex PCR assay. TCRdb obtained this table from immuneACCESS and retained in-frame rearrangements with V and J assigned. These tables miss some clones; where compared with another copy, unresolved V genes account for less than half of the shortfall, and the remainder is unexplained. The sample contains around 940,000 clones, roughly 72% of them found a single time. The top ten constitute roughly 1.5% of the sample. What was sequenced was memory CD4+ T cells sorted from blood. Reading the label with the study, this specimen's cell subset or site is: CD45RA-negative fraction. These receptors were taken from a man aged 18 to 30 in good health.

The rearrangement links TRBV28 to TRBJ1-1, with 8 bases matching TRBD1. Unmatched junction bases numbered 4, after V lost 3 bases and J lost 1 base. Germline V gene lookup returns CDR1 MDHEN and CDR2 SYDVKM. There are 15 residues in the CDR3. The CDR3 reads CASSFNDRGNTEAFF. CDR3 DNA sequence: TGTGCCAGCAGTTTTAATGACAGGGGGAACACTGAAGCTTTCTTT.

The V call is TRBV11-2, the J call TRBJ2-2; a weak D match, TRBD2 (5 bases). The length of the CDR3 is 19 residues. Germline V gene lookup returns CDR1 SGHAT and CDR2 FQNNGV. Trimming shortened V by 1 base and J by 0 bases, and 18 bases separated the two germline ends. The chain's CDR3 is CASSLAPKAATANTGELFF. In DNA form, the CDR3 reads TGTGCCAGCAGCTTAGCACCTAAAGCGGCGACCGCGAACACCGGGGAGCTGTTTTTT. Drawing the rest from reference TRBV11-2 and TRBJ2-2, the complete variable domain is EAGVAQSPRYKIIEKRQSVAFWCNPISGHATLYWYQQILGQGPKLLIQFQNNGVVDDSQLPKDRFSAERLKGVDSTLKIQPAKLEDSAVYLCASSLAPKAATANTGELFFGEGSRLTVL.

This chain joins TRBV7-8 and TRBJ2-7; 8 bases are shared with TRBD2. CDR1 is SGHVS, CDR2 FQNEAQ, per germline. Germline trimming cut 3 bases from V and 3 bases from J; bases unmatched to any gene: 4. This CDR3 is built from 14 residues. In nucleotides, the CDR3 is TGTGCCAGCAGCTTGAGCGGGAGAATCTACGAGCAGTACTTC. Amino acids: CASSLSGRIYEQYF.

This clone was detected many times. V and J are TRBV28 and TRBJ1-2; D perhaps matches TRBD1 (5 bases). CDR3 length: 12 residues. Per the germline V gene, CDR1 is MDHEN and CDR2 is SYDVKM. V dropped 5 bases and J dropped 3 bases, with 7 bases sitting between them. The CDR3 sequence: CASSMTDYGYTF. The CDR3 DNA follows: TGTGCCAGCAGTATGACAGACTATGGCTACACCTTC.

V is TRBV6-6 and J is TRBJ1-1; D gene ambiguous. The CDR3 has 14 residues. The germline V gene encodes CDR1 MNHNY and CDR2 SVGAGI (reference sequence). V was pared by 1 base and J by 0 bases, with 6 bases between. CDR3 nucleotide sequence: TGTGCCAGCAGTTACTTAGGGATGAACACTGAAGCTTTCTTT. Translating it yields CASSYLGMNTEAFF.

This chain connects TRBV6-1 to TRBJ1-2; 9 bases are a match to TRBD1. Unmatched junction bases numbered 5, after V lost 6 bases and J lost 0 bases. The CDR3 has 15 amino acids. Germline V gene lookup returns CDR1 MNHNS and CDR2 SASEGT. The CDR3 protein is CASRQQGAPNYGYTF. The DNA for the CDR3 is TGTGCCAGCAGGCAACAGGGGGCGCCTAACTATGGCTACACCTTC.

The rearrangement uses TRBV6-5 and TRBJ1-4, with TRBD1 as a possible D gene (6 bases). The ends were cut back, 0 bases at V and 7 bases at J, with 15 bases in the middle. The germline V gene encodes CDR1 MNHEY and CDR2 SVGAGI. The CDR3 spans 16 residues. This chain's CDR3 is CASSYSYSGTTEKLFF. CDR3 sequence (DNA): TGTGCCAGCAGTTACTCATACAGTGGGACAACTGAAAAACTGTTTTTT.

This chain links TRBV10-3 with TRBJ2-7; D is unresolved. V was shortened by 0 bases and J by 3 bases, with 6 bases between the two germline ends. This CDR3 spans 13 amino acids. Germline assignment: CDR1 ENHRY and CDR2 SYGVKD. CDR3 region: CAISESGSYEQYF. CDR3 DNA sequence: TGTGCCATCAGTGAGTCGGGCAGCTACGAGCAGTACTTC.

The chain combines TRBV5-4 with TRBJ2-1; 10 positions match TRBD1. Losses at the gene ends were 5 bases for V and 1 base for J; bases not matched to a gene: 6. This CDR3 spans 16 amino acids. Germline CDR1 and CDR2: SGHNT and YYREEE (reference sequence). CDR3 nucleotide sequence: TGTGCCAGCAGTCGGGTGGGACAGGGGTCCTACAATGAGCAGTTCTTC. Translated: CASSRVGQGSYNEQFF.

This chain links TRBV6-6 with TRBJ2-4; TRBD1 is a possible D gene (5 bases). V lost 0 bases and J lost 0, with 9 bases in between. Germline CDR1 and CDR2: MNHNY and SVGAGI (reference sequence). The CDR3 loop spans 16 amino acids. The CDR3 protein is CASSYSGVKAKNIQYF. Written as DNA, the CDR3 is TGTGCCAGCAGTTACTCAGGGGTGAAAGCCAAAAACATTCAGTACTTC.

This rearrangement joins TRBV5-1 to TRBJ1-5; D gene ambiguous. There are 13 residues in the CDR3. Germline CDR1 SGHRS, CDR2 YFSETQ. V was shortened by 1 base and J by 3 bases, with 5 bases between the two germline ends. CDR3 region: CASSLYPNQPQHF. The DNA for the CDR3 is TGCGCCAGCAGCTTGTATCCCAATCAGCCCCAGCATTTT.

This rearrangement joins TRBV25-1 to TRBJ1-4; possible D gene TRBD1, 5 bases. The CDR3 length is 15 residues. Germline assignment: CDR1 MGHDK and CDR2 SYGVNS. V was pared by 4 bases and J by 0 bases, with 9 bases between. CDR3 region: CASSAKTATNEKLFF. In nucleotides, the CDR3 is TGTGCCAGCAGTGCTAAGACAGCAACTAATGAAAAACTGTTTTTT.

The J gene is TRBJ2-1, the V gene TRBV5-6; D tentatively fits TRBD1 or TRBD2 (5 bases each). The CDR3 is 15 amino acids. V was trimmed by 4 bases and J by 0 bases, leaving 11 bases between them. CDR1 is SGHDT, CDR2 YYEEEE, per germline. CDR3: CASSRDVSSYNEQFF. DNA for the CDR3: TGTGCCAGCAGCAGGGACGTCAGCTCCTACAATGAGCAGTTCTTC.

CDR3 sequence: CASSDGTTNNEQFF. CDR3 coding DNA: TGCGCCAGCAGCGACGGGACTACGAACAATGAGCAGTTCTTC. J is TRBJ2-1 and V is TRBV5-1, with 7 bases lining up with TRBD2. V lost 4 bases, J lost 5 bases, and 6 bases stayed unmatched. Germline V gene data show CDR1 as SGHRS and CDR2 as YFSETQ. The CDR3 spans 14 residues.

The chain has TRBV5-3 and TRBJ2-6; 9 bases are a match to TRBD1. TRBV5-3 qualifies as an ORF whose function is uncertain. This CDR3 has 17 amino acids. The junction had 3 bases not matched to a gene; V was cut back by 2 bases and J by 0 bases. Written as DNA, the CDR3 is TGTGCCAGAAGCTTAGGACAGGGGATCTCTGGGGCCAACGTCCTGACTTTC. Protein sequence: CARSLGQGISGANVLTF.

V usage is TRBV28 and J usage is TRBJ1-1; weak D call: TRBD1 (6 bases). Trimming pared 10 bases from V and 2 bases from J, leaving 17 bases between. The germline V gene encodes CDR1 MDHEN and CDR2 SYDVKM. The CDR3 consists of 14 residues. In nucleotides, the CDR3 is TGTGCCAACTCTATCGGGGGACAAAACACTGAAGCTTTCTTT. Its translation: CANSIGGQNTEAFF.

CDR3 sequence reads: CASSLDSGDTQYF. For the CDR3, the DNA is TGTGCCAGCAGCTTGGATAGCGGAGATACGCAGTATTTT. This chain links TRBV5-4 with TRBJ2-3; D may be TRBD2 (6 bases). V was cut by 0 bases and J by 5 bases, with 7 bases left in between. The CDR3 runs to 13 residues. Germline-derived CDR1 and CDR2 are SGHNT and YYREEE (reference sequence).

This clone was counted between two and nine times. The chain is built from TRBV27 and TRBJ1-5; TRBD1 aligns across 11 bases. V lost 4 bases and J lost 4; bases outside the gene matches: 6. CDR1 is MNHEY and CDR2 is SMNVEV in the germline V gene (reference sequence). The CDR3 totals 16 residues. The CDR3 DNA is TGTGCCAGCAGTTCCATCGGACAGGGGGCAAATCAGCCCCAGCATTTT. Protein sequence: CASSSIGQGANQPQHF.

Regarding this clone: Other DNA sequences in this sample translate to the same CDR3. This chain connects TRBV15 to TRBJ1-5; tentatively, D is TRBD1 (5 bases). CDR3 length equals 15 residues. Trimming stripped 0 bases from V and 3 bases from J, with 9 bases between. In germline, CDR1 is LNHNV, CDR2 YYDKDF (reference sequence). DNA of the CDR3: TGTGCCACCAGCAGAGACGGCAGGGCCAATCAGCCCCAGCATTTT. Translated: CATSRDGRANQPQHF. Filled out from reference TRBV15 and TRBJ1-5, the complete variable domain reads DAMVIQNPRYQVTQFGKPVTLSCSQTLNHNVMYWYQQKSSQAPKLLFHYYDKDFNNEADTPDNFQSRRPNTSFCFLDIRSPGLGDTAMYLCATSRDGRANQPQHFGDGTRLSIL.

This chain uses TRBV5-6 with TRBJ2-3, with no clear D. There are 15 residues in the CDR3. Trimming took off 2 bases at V and 6 bases at J, with 16 bases between the two ends. The germline V gene has CDR1 SGHDT and CDR2 YYEEEE. CDR3 sequence: CASSLPFVGRDTQYF. The CDR3 coding sequence is TGTGCCAGCAGCTTACCCTTCGTAGGTAGGGATACGCAGTATTTT.

The chain employs TRBV4-2 and TRBJ1-5; D unresolved. The CDR3 totals 14 residues. V was pared by 8 bases and J by 0 bases, with 11 bases between. Germline CDR1 reads LGHNA; CDR2 reads YNFKEQ. The CDR3 nucleotides read TGTGCCAGCCGATCAGAAAATAGCAATCAGCCCCAGCATTTT. This translates into CASRSENSNQPQHF.

Concerning this clone: In the same sample, other DNA sequences code for this CDR3. The V and J genes are TRBV6-5 and TRBJ2-7, with TRBD1 matching 8 bases. The ends lost 5 bases at V and 1 base at J; junction bases unmatched: 4. CDR3 length: 14 residues. The V gene's germline CDR1 is MNHEY and CDR2 SVGAGI. The CDR3 is CASSTGTGSYEQYF. The CDR3 nucleotides read TGTGCCAGCAGTACCGGGACAGGTTCCTACGAGCAGTACTTC.

The chain carries TRBV4-3 and TRBJ2-7; D possibly corresponds to TRBD1 (5 bases). Between the trimmed V and J ends, which lost 2 bases and 3 bases, there was a span of 14 bases. The CDR3 runs 15 residues. Germline CDR1 is LGHNA and CDR2 is YSLEER. The chain's CDR3 is CASSQLVTGDYEQYF. CDR3 sequence (DNA): TGCGCCAGCAGCCAACTAGTTACAGGCGACTACGAGCAGTACTTC.